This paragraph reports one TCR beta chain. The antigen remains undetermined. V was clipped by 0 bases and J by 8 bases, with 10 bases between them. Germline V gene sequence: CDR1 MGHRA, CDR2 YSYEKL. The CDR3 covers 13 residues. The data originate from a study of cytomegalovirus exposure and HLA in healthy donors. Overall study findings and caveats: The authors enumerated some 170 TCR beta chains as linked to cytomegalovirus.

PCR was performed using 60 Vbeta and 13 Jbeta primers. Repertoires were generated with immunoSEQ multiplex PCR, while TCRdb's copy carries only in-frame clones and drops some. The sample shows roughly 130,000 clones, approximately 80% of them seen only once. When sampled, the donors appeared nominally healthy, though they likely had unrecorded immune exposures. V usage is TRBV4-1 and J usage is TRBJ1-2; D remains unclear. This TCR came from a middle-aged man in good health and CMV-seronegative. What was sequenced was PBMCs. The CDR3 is CASSQDLGSGYTF. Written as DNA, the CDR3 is TGCGCCAGCAGCCAAGATCTCGGGAGCGGCTACACCTTC.